This TCR beta chain is from a study of T cell changes during pregnancy in multiple sclerosis. Some clones are missing from TCRdb's copy, which holds only in-frame ones; the method was immunoSEQ multiplex PCR. This table has fewer than 60,000 clones, 92% appearing once. The CDR3 is 14 amino acids. Germline V gene sequence: CDR1 MNHEY, CDR2 SVGAGI. V dropped 2 bases and J dropped 13; count of bases not matched to a gene: 5. The chain carries TRBV6-5 and TRBJ2-7, with 16 bases aligning to TRBD2. The specimen was CD4+ T cells from peripheral blood mononuclear cells, collected after pregnancy. This receptor was obtained from a female donor with multiple sclerosis, enrolled in a pregnancy study. The CDR3 region is CASSYGTSGRAAYF. The CDR3 nucleotides are TGTGCCAGCAGTTACGGGACTAGCGGGAGGGCGGCCTACTTC.